The 28 T cell receptor beta chains given below trace back to one sample, sequenced in a study of blood T cell repertoires in COVID-19. Method: immunoSEQ multiplex PCR; TCRdb's copy keeps in-frame clones and lacks some. The sample includes about 94,000 clones, about four fifths of them seen just once. Material for sequencing was peripheral blood. The receptors were gathered from a human donor in a cohort sampled during active COVID-19.

The V call is TRBV5-4, the J call TRBJ2-7, with D unresolved. The ends were cut back, 2 bases at V and 5 bases at J, with 8 bases in the middle. Germline V gene data show CDR1 as SGHNT and CDR2 as YYREEE (reference sequence). The CDR3 spans 12 residues. This chain's CDR3 is CASSFDWDEQYF. The CDR3 DNA sequence: TGTGCCAGCAGCTTCGACTGGGACGAGCAGTACTTC. Full variable domain (rest looked up from reference TRBV5-4 and TRBJ2-7): ETGVTQSPTHLIKTRGQQVTLRCSSQSGHNTVSWYQQALGQGPQFIFQYYREEENGRGNFPPRFSGLQFPNYSSELNVNALELDDSALYLCASSFDWDEQYFGPGTRLTVT.

The chain uses TRBV24-1 and TRBJ1-1; 7 bases align to TRBD1. CDR3 length equals 18 residues. The V gene end was trimmed by 9 bases and the J gene end by 0 bases; junction bases not matched to a gene: 18. CDR1 and CDR2 (germline): KGHDR, SFDVKD. DNA of the CDR3: TGTGCCACCTCTAAGGCAGGACAGGCGGGACTTGTGAACACTGAAGCTTTCTTT. It is translated as CATSKAGQAGLVNTEAFF.

The chain recombines TRBV2 with TRBJ1-5; 9 bases line up with TRBD1. This CDR3 is 18 amino acids long. The trim removed 5 bases at V and 1 base at J, leaving 12 bases unmatched. Germline CDR1 reads SNHLY; CDR2 reads FYNNEI. The CDR3 DNA is TGTGCCAGCAGTTGGGGACAGGGTTCGGGATTGAGCAATCAGCCCCAGCATTTT. Its protein is CASSWGQGSGLSNQPQHF.

V and J are TRBV18 and TRBJ2-3, with 7 bases that match TRBD2. The germline gives CDR1 KGHSH, CDR2 LQKENI. J lost 2 bases, V lost 3 bases, and 5 bases had no gene match. This CDR3 comprises 15 residues. CDR3: CASSPGGTYTDTQYF. DNA of the CDR3: TGTGCCAGCTCACCGGGGGGGACTTACACAGATACGCAGTATTTT.

The chain recombines TRBV5-1 with TRBJ1-5, with a weak D call TRBD1 (6 bases). V was shortened by 4 bases and J by 8 bases, with 19 bases between the two germline ends. Germline CDR1 and CDR2: SGHRS and YFSETQ. CDR3 length equals 15 residues. The CDR3 loop reads CASSPAGGGGEPQHF. In DNA form, the CDR3 reads TGCGCCAGCAGCCCGGCCGGCGGGGGCGGGGAGCCCCAGCATTTT.

The chain has TRBV2 and TRBJ1-6, with a possible D match to TRBD1 (5 bases). The V end lost 4 bases, the J end lost 8 bases, and 18 bases lay between the germline ends. Per the germline V gene, CDR1 is SNHLY and CDR2 is FYNNEI. The CDR3 runs 16 residues. The CDR3 sequence: CASSGTRGRLDSPLHF. CDR3 coding DNA: TGTGCCAGCAGTGGGACTAGGGGACGGTTAGATTCACCCCTCCACTTT.

A single count supports this clone. V and J are TRBV6-6 and TRBJ2-7, with a tentative D call TRBD1 (5 bases). The germline gives CDR1 MNHNY, CDR2 SVGAGI (reference sequence). The CDR3 loop spans 13 amino acids. V was pared by 2 bases and J by 5 bases, with 10 bases between. The CDR3 DNA is TGTGCCAGCAGTTACGGCAGGGCCAACGAGCAGTACTTC. Its protein product is CASSYGRANEQYF.

This chain uses TRBV9 with TRBJ2-7, with TRBD2 matching 11 bases. CDR1 and CDR2 from the germline V gene are SGDLS and YYNGEE. The CDR3 totals 13 residues. The V segment lost 4 bases and the J segment 9 bases; nucleotides outside the gene matches: 6. The CDR3 spells CASSKAGLAGQYF. The CDR3 DNA follows: TGTGCCAGCAGCAAGGCCGGACTAGCGGGGCAGTACTTC.

The chain recombines TRBV5-4 with TRBJ1-6, with 8 positions matching TRBD1. The J segment lost 5 bases and the V segment lost 6 bases, leaving 10 bases of the junction unmatched. This CDR3 is 16 amino acids long. CDR1 is SGHNT, CDR2 YYREEE, per germline (reference sequence). The CDR3 nucleotides are TGTGCCAGCAACTCCGGGACAGGCGGCAATAATTCACCCCTCCACTTT. Translating gives CASNSGTGGNNSPLHF. Full variable domain (missing parts from reference TRBV5-4 and TRBJ1-6): ETGVTQSPTHLIKTRGQQVTLRCSSQSGHNTVSWYQQALGQGPQFIFQYYREEENGRGNFPPRFSGLQFPNYSSELNVNALELDDSALYLCASNSGTGGNNSPLHFGNGTRLTVT.

The V and J genes are TRBV2 and TRBJ2-5, with 12 nucleotides matching TRBD2. The trim removed 8 bases at V and 1 base at J, leaving 5 bases unmatched. Germline CDR1 reads SNHLY; CDR2 reads FYNNEI. This CDR3 has 15 residues. CDR3: CASGLAGGSQETQYF. DNA of the CDR3: TGTGCCAGCGGGCTAGCGGGAGGGTCCCAAGAGACCCAGTACTTC.

V usage is TRBV3-1 (or the pseudogene TRBV3-2) and J usage is TRBJ1-6, with 10 bases that match TRBD1. V was clipped by 1 base and J by 7 bases; unmatched bases: 4. CDR1 LGHDT and CDR2 YNNKEL come from the germline V gene (reference sequence). This CDR3 contains 16 residues. The CDR3 is CASSQGQGAKNSPLHF. The CDR3 DNA follows: TGTGCCAGCAGCCAAGGACAGGGGGCGAAGAATTCACCCCTCCACTTT.

The chain couples TRBV27 to TRBJ1-2; 9 bases are shared with TRBD1. This CDR3 is built from 14 residues. CDR1 is MNHEY and CDR2 is SMNVEV in the germline V gene (reference sequence). The V segment lost 6 bases and the J segment 2 bases; nucleotides outside the gene matches: 4. For the CDR3, the DNA is TGTGCCAGCAGGGGACAGGGTGGGAACTATGGCTACACCTTC. It yields the protein CASRGQGGNYGYTF.

The chain carries TRBV11-1 and TRBJ2-1; D is unclear. There are 15 residues in the CDR3. Trimming shortened V by 3 bases and J by 6 bases, and 15 bases separated the two germline ends. Germline V gives CDR1 SGHAT, CDR2 FQDESV (reference sequence). CDR3 loop: CASSLIPDTSNEQFF. The DNA for the CDR3 is TGTGCCAGCAGCTTGATCCCTGACACGAGCAATGAGCAGTTCTTC.

This clone was recorded a few times. The rearrangement links TRBV18 to TRBJ1-3; TRBD1 is a possible D gene (6 bases). Germline CDR1 reads KGHSH; CDR2 reads LQKENI. The CDR3 has 15 amino acids. Between the trimmed V and J ends, which lost 4 bases and 2 bases, there was a span of 12 bases. The CDR3 protein is CASSRGQTTGNTIYF. The CDR3 DNA reads TGTGCCAGCTCACGTGGACAGACGACTGGAAACACCATATATTTT.

This clone came up once. This chain links TRBV11-2 with TRBJ2-6; TRBD2 might be the D (5 bases). Germline CDR1 is SGHAT and CDR2 is FQNNGV. Trimming removed 5 bases from V and 1 base from J, with 9 bases in between. The CDR3 is made up of 15 amino acids. The CDR3 spells CASSQRRSGANVLTF. The CDR3 DNA is TGTGCCAGCAGCCAGAGGAGGTCTGGGGCCAACGTCCTGACTTTC.

The rearrangement uses TRBV29-1 and TRBJ1-2; possible D gene TRBD1, 6 bases. Germline V lookup: CDR1 SQVTM, CDR2 ANQGSEA. Between the trimmed V and J ends, which lost 3 bases and 7 bases, there was a span of 18 bases. The length of the CDR3 is 14 residues. Here the CDR3 reads CSVDTGQKLGGYTF. The DNA for the CDR3 is TGCAGCGTTGATACAGGGCAAAAATTGGGTGGCTACACCTTC.

The chain is built from TRBV9 and TRBJ2-3, with D unresolved. This CDR3 has 16 amino acids. Germline loops: CDR1 SGDLS, CDR2 YYNGEE. V dropped 3 bases and J dropped 7 bases, with 21 bases sitting between them. CDR3 protein: CASSGALSSSLNTQYF. The CDR3 nucleotides read TGTGCCAGCAGCGGAGCTTTAAGCTCCTCACTAAATACGCAGTATTTT.

This clone was counted a few times. The gene calls are TRBV20-1 and TRBJ2-1; 10 bases line up with TRBD1. The CDR3 covers 11 residues. Germline assignment: CDR1 DFQATT and CDR2 SNEGSKA (reference sequence). The ends lost 5 bases at V and 15 bases at J; junction bases unmatched: 7. The CDR3 sequence is CSARQGAWPFF. As DNA, the CDR3 is TGCAGTGCTCGACAGGGGGCCTGGCCGTTCTTC.

This clone has a single count. V gene TRBV7-9 combines with J gene TRBJ2-6; a possible D gene is TRBD1 (6 bases). Deletions cut 1 base from V and 0 bases from J, with 10 bases between. This CDR3 spans 17 amino acids. Germline V gives CDR1 SEHNR, CDR2 FQNEAQ (reference sequence). The CDR3: CASSLVGQTSGANVLTF. The CDR3 DNA reads TGTGCCAGCAGCTTAGTCGGACAGACCTCTGGGGCCAACGTCCTGACTTTC.

The gene calls are TRBV5-1 and TRBJ2-7, with 10 bases fitting TRBD2. Germline values: CDR1 SGHRS, CDR2 YFSETQ. V dropped 0 bases and J dropped 2; count of bases not matched to a gene: 11. CDR3 size: 18 residues. The CDR3 nucleotides read TGCGCCAGCAGCTTGGCCACCGGACTAGCGGACAAAACCTACGAGCAGTACTTC. It specifies CASSLATGLADKTYEQYF. Looking up the rest from reference TRBV5-1 and TRBJ2-7 gives the full variable domain: KAGVTQTPRYLIKTRGQQVTLSCSPISGHRSVSWYQQTPGQGLQFLFEYFSETQRNKGNFPGRFSGRQFSNSRSEMNVSTLELGDSALYLCASSLATGLADKTYEQYFGPGTRLTVT.

This clone showed up just once. The V gene is TRBV11-2, the J gene TRBJ1-1; 7 positions match TRBD1. The J segment lost 7 bases and the V segment lost 4 bases, leaving 15 bases of the junction unmatched. The CDR3 totals 16 residues. Germline V gene sequence: CDR1 SGHAT, CDR2 FQNNGV. CDR3 protein: CASSSSRGPFEGEAFF. CDR3 DNA sequence: TGTGCCAGCAGCTCGAGTAGGGGGCCATTTGAGGGTGAAGCTTTCTTT.

The chain employs TRBV6-5 and TRBJ2-6, with D possibly matching TRBD1 (6 bases). Per germline, CDR1 MNHEY and CDR2 SVGAGI. Trimming shortened V by 8 bases and J by 0 bases, and 11 bases separated the two germline ends. The CDR3 has 15 amino acids. CDR3 region: CASESGDSGANVLTF. The CDR3 nucleotides are TGTGCCAGCGAGTCAGGGGACTCTGGGGCCAACGTCCTGACTTTC.

The chain employs TRBV30 and TRBJ2-7; 7 nucleotides line up with TRBD2. The length of the CDR3 is 14 residues. V trimming: 6 bases; J trimming: 3 bases; junction bases outside the gene matches: 11. Per germline, CDR1 GTSNPN and CDR2 SVGIG (reference sequence). CDR3 in DNA: TGTGCCTGCCCAGCGGGGCAGGCCGGCTACGAGCAGTACTTC. It encodes CACPAGQAGYEQYF.

V and J are TRBV6-5 and TRBJ2-7; TRBD2 agrees at 8 bases. The junction had 11 bases not matched to a gene; V was cut back by 6 bases and J by 4 bases. CDR1 is MNHEY, CDR2 SVGAGI, per germline. The CDR3 has 15 residues. CDR3 sequence: CASRAQGAGVYEQYF. For the CDR3, the DNA is TGTGCCAGCAGGGCACAAGGAGCGGGAGTTTACGAGCAGTACTTC.

CDR3 region: CAWSRQASGDKETQYF. CDR3 in DNA: TGTGCCTGGAGCCGCCAGGCTAGCGGAGATAAAGAGACCCAGTACTTC. V gene TRBV30 combines with J gene TRBJ2-5, with TRBD2 matching 7 bases. The CDR3 is 16 residues long. The germline V gene encodes CDR1 GTSNPN and CDR2 SVGIG (reference sequence). The V and J ends lost 3 bases and 3 bases, in that order; junction bases with no gene match: 13. The full variable domain, with the rest looked up from reference TRBV30 and TRBJ2-5, is SQTIHQWPATLVQPVGSPLSLECTVEGTSNPNLYWYRQAAGRGLQLLFYSVGIGQISSEVPQNLSASRPQDRQFILSSKKLLLSDSGFYLCAWSRQASGDKETQYFGPGTRLLVL.

This clone has a single count. The chain employs TRBV6-5 and TRBJ1-2; TRBD1 is a possible D gene (6 bases). Germline CDR1 MNHEY, CDR2 SVGAGI. V lost 5 bases and J 1 base, leaving 11 bases between the germline ends. CDR3 length equals 14 residues. The CDR3 sequence: CASSHGQLNYGYTF. CDR3 coding DNA: TGTGCCAGCAGTCATGGACAGCTTAACTATGGCTACACCTTC.

Concerning this clone: At one end the junction does not follow the germline gene, possibly because of a read error. The chain carries TRBV6-2 or TRBV6-3 and TRBJ2-7; 7 bases fit TRBD2. The CDR3 is 11 residues long. From germline, CDR1 is MNHEY and CDR2 SVGEGT. CDR3 amino acids: CASSYRLAALF. DNA for the CDR3: TGTGCCAGCAGTTACAGGCTAGCGGCCCTCTTC.

The rearrangement uses TRBV30 and TRBJ2-7; 7 bases are shared with TRBD1. The V and J ends lost 0 bases and 3 bases, in that order; junction bases with no gene match: 8. Germline CDR1 and CDR2: GTSNPN and SVGIG (reference sequence). CDR3 length equals 15 residues. The CDR3 DNA reads TGTGCCTGGAGTGTCGAGGGGGCAAGGGGCTACGAGCAGTACTTC. Translating gives CAWSVEGARGYEQYF.